What follows are 7 T cell receptor beta chains derived from one specimen sequenced in a study of identical twins. TCRdb used MiXCR to reprocess the 5' RACE reads, holding one entry per CDR3 protein. Among a few hundred thousand distinct CDR3 sequences, 13% to 15% were seen once, and the ten largest hold about 1%. Another study also made use of these data, one on yellow fever vaccine responses in identical twins.

Sequences were obtained from CD4+ T cells sorted from blood. These receptors all come from a woman between 18 and 29 years old in good health.

This clonotype was counted many times. This chain connects TRBV9 to TRBJ2-2, with D hard to call. CDR1 is SGDLS and CDR2 is YYNGEE in the germline V gene. The CDR3 is 13 amino acids. The germline V and J ends were trimmed by 5 bases and 2 bases, with 7 bases remaining between them. The CDR3 coding sequence is TGTGCCAGCAGAGCCACTAACACCGGGGAGCTGTTTTTT. Translation: CASRATNTGELFF.

This clonotype appeared many times. J is TRBJ2-4 and V is TRBV7-6, with D perhaps TRBD2 (5 bases). The length of the CDR3 is 17 residues. The V gene's germline CDR1 is SGHVS and CDR2 FNYEAQ. V lost 5 bases to trimming and J lost 2 bases, with 19 bases between them. The CDR3 loop is CASSQPAGVGTKNIQYF. DNA of the CDR3: TGTGCCAGCAGCCAACCAGCCGGAGTCGGGACCAAAAACATTCAGTACTTC. Full variable domain (outside the CDR3, taken from reference TRBV7-6 and TRBJ2-4): GAGVSQSPRYKVTKRGQDVALRCDPISGHVSLYWYRQALGQGPEFLTYFNYEAQQDKSGLPNDRFSAERPEGSISTLTIQRTEQRDSAMYRCASSQPAGVGTKNIQYFGAGTRLSVL.

This clonotype was counted between two and nine times. The chain joins TRBV4-3 to TRBJ2-1; D is uncertain. Trimming removed 4 bases at V and 5 bases at J, with 9 bases between. The CDR3 spans 13 residues. The V gene's germline CDR1 is LGHNA and CDR2 YSLEER. For the CDR3, the DNA is TGCGCCAGCAGCCGTGGAACCCACAATGAGCAGTTCTTC. Translating gives CASSRGTHNEQFF.

The rearrangement uses TRBV20-1 and TRBJ2-1, with 7 bases fitting TRBD2. Per germline, CDR1 DFQATT and CDR2 SNEGSKA (reference sequence). This CDR3 contains 19 residues. The CDR3 reads CGQLNTRERDYSSYNEQFF. The CDR3 nucleotides read TGCGGCCAGCTCAACACGCGGGAGCGAGACTATAGCTCCTACAATGAGCAGTTCTTC.

The chain is built from TRBV12-3 or TRBV12-4 and TRBJ2-7, with D possibly being TRBD2 (6 bases). The CDR3 totals 15 residues. V was trimmed by 8 bases and J by 0 bases, leaving 17 bases between them. The CDR3 spells CASLSGLPSSYEQYF. The CDR3 DNA sequence: TGTGCCAGCCTATCGGGACTGCCCTCCTCCTACGAGCAGTACTTC.

This chain connects TRBV7-9 to TRBJ2-1; D not certain. The V gene's germline CDR1 is SEHNR and CDR2 FQNEAQ (reference sequence). Trimming took 7 bases from V and 5 from J, leaving 12 bases between them. CDR3 length equals 13 residues. CDR3 region: CASTHFEDNEQFF. DNA of the CDR3: TGTGCCAGCACCCACTTCGAAGACAATGAGCAGTTCTTC.

This clonotype was recorded a few times. The chain has TRBV7-9 and TRBJ2-1; 9 nucleotides line up with TRBD2. The ends lost 5 bases at V and 5 bases at J; junction bases unmatched: 13. CDR1 and CDR2 (germline): SEHNR, FQNEAQ (reference sequence). The CDR3 length is 17 residues. Here the CDR3 DNA reads TGTGCCAGCAGCCCCTCCATGTTCGCGGGAGGGCACAATGAGCAGTTCTTC. It codes for CASSPSMFAGGHNEQFF. Combining the CDR3 with reference TRBV7-9 and TRBJ2-1 gives the whole variable domain DTGVSQNPRHKITKRGQNVTFRCDPISEHNRLYWYRQTLGQGPEFLTYFQNEAQLEKSRLLSDRFSAERPKGSFSTLEIQRTEQGDSAMYLCASSPSMFAGGHNEQFFGPGTRLTVL.